The 2 T cell receptor beta chains below were found in one sample sequenced in a study of tumor and adjacent non-tumor tissue in lung cancer. Three rounds of nested PCR, following a modified ARM-PCR protocol, produced the TCRbeta library. TCRdb reprocessed the multiplex PCR reads with MiXCR, giving one entry per CDR3 protein. The sample carries roughly 76,000 distinct CDR3 sequences, around two thirds recorded once. RNA was extracted from bulk tissue without any cell sorting. Sequenced input: lung tumor tissue. All receptors derive from a woman aged 70-85 years with non-small cell lung cancer.

This clonotype was recorded once. One end of the junction fails to match germline, which may point to a read error. This chain connects TRBV12-3 or TRBV12-4 to TRBJ2-1; unclear D gene. This CDR3 contains 12 residues. CDR3 residues: CTSSPLSGERFF. The DNA for the CDR3 is TGTACCAGCAGTCCGCTTTCGGGTGAGCGGTTCTTC.

Concerning this clonotype itself: The conserved closing phenylalanine or tryptophan is absent in this CDR3, likely reflecting a read error. The DNA is omitted, as the CDR3 cannot be located on it reliably, and the CDR3 follows TCRdb's listing. The chain uses TRBV29-1 and TRBJ2-1; the table gives TRBD1 as D, unverified against the DNA. The V gene's germline CDR1 is SQVTM and CDR2 ANQGSEA. The CDR3 extends over 14 residues, inclusive of both ends. The CDR3 region is CSAEPGFTYNEQLI.